The clone carrying this T cell receptor (beta chain) was seen only once. The sample is drawn from a study of cytomegalovirus exposure and HLA in healthy donors. CDR3 length: 14 residues. Germline values: CDR1 MNHEY, CDR2 SVGAGI. The PCR ran on 60 Vbeta and 13 Jbeta primers. This table comes from immunoSEQ multiplex PCR, and its TCRdb copy is limited to in-frame clones, with some not included. Here the sample spans about 60,000 clones, under 85% being singletons. This TCR came from a woman aged 30 to 39 in good health and CMV-seronegative. Sequencing input: PBMCs. The chain carries TRBV6-5 and TRBJ2-5; maybe TRBD1 (6 bases). The J call may be in error: the DNA end matches TRBJ2-7 better. The CDR3 nucleotides are TGTGCCAGCACCCAAGGGGGATCCTCCTACGAGCAGTACTTC. This translates into CASTQGGSSYEQYF.